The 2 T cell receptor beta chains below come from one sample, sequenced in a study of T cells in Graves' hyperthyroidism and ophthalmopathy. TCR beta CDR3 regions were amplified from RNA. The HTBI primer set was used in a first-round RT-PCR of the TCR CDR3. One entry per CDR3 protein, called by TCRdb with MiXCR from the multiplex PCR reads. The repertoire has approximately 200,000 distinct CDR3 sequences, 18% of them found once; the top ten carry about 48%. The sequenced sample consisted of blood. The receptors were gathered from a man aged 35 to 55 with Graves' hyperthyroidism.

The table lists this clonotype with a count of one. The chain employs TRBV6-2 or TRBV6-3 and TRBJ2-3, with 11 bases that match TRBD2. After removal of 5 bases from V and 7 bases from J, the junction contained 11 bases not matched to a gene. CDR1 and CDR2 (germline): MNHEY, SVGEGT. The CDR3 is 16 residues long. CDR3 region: CASSGGTSGFVNTQYF. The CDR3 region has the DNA TGTGCCAGCAGTGGAGGGACTAGCGGTTTTGTGAATACGCAGTATTTT.

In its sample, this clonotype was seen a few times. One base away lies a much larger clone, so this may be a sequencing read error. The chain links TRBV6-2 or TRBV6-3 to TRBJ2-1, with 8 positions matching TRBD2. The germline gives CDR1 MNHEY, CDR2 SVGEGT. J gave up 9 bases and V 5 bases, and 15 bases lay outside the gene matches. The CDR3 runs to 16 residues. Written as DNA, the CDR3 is TGTGCCAGCAGTAAACCGGGACTAGGTGTGAGGGGTGAGCAGTTCTTC. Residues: CASSKPGLGVRGEQFF.